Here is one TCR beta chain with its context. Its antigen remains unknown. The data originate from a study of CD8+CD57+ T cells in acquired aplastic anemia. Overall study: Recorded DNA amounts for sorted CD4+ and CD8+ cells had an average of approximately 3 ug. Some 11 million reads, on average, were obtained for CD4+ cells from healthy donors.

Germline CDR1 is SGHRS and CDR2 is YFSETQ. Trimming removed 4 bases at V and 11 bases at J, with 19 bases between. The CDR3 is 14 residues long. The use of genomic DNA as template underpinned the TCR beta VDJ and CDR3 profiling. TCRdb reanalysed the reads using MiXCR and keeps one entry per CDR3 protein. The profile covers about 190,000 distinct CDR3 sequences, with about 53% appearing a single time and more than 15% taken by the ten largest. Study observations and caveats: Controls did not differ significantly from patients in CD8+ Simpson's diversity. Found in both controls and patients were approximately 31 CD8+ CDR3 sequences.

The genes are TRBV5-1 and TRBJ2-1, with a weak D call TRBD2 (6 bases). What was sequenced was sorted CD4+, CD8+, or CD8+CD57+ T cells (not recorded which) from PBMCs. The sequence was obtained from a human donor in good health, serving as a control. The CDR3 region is CASSPMTEGAKQFF. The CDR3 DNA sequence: TGCGCCAGCAGCCCGATGACGGAGGGAGCCAAGCAGTTCTTC.